Sequencing of this T cell receptor (beta chain) was carried out in a study of neurological immune-mediated disorders. The CDR3 extends over 13 amino acids. V lost 5 bases, J lost 10 bases, and 18 bases lay in between. Germline V gives CDR1 SGHRS, CDR2 YFSETQ. The cDNA was generated by 5'RACE with 10-nucleotide random UMIs. One entry per CDR3 protein, called by TCRdb with MiXCR from the 5' RACE reads. This table has about 14,000 distinct CDR3 sequences, about 7.4% appearing once. The T cells used for sorted libraries numbered roughly 970,000, either CD4+ or CD8+. This clonotype appeared many times. This sequence originates from a woman in her thirties or forties in good health. The sample comprised CD8+ T cells from blood. The J gene is TRBJ1-1, the V gene TRBV5-1; the D is unclear. This chain's CDR3 is CASSSSPGRGAFF. In DNA form, the CDR3 reads TGCGCCAGCAGTTCATCTCCCGGGCGCGGAGCTTTCTTT.